Presented here are 11 T cell receptor beta chains from one specimen sequenced in a study of OX40 agonist ivuxolimab in advanced cancers. Method: immunoSEQ multiplex PCR; TCRdb's copy keeps in-frame clones and lacks some. The sample records about 100,000 clones, about nine tenths being singletons. This specimen consisted of CD4+ or CD8+ T cells sorted from blood, obtained in a trial of the OX40 agonist ivuxolimab. Receptors originate from an adult with an advanced solid tumor such as melanoma, head and neck, liver or kidney cancer.

The chain combines TRBV5-1 with TRBJ2-2; TRBD2 is a possible D gene (6 bases). CDR1 is SGHRS, CDR2 YFSETQ, per germline. V shed 1 base and J shed 0 bases, with 10 bases lying between them. The CDR3 totals 16 residues. CDR3 region: CASSLRIAANTGELFF. CDR3 sequence (DNA): TGCGCCAGCAGCTTGAGGATAGCGGCGAACACCGGGGAGCTGTTTTTT.

J is TRBJ2-7 and V is TRBV19, with D perhaps matching TRBD1 (6 bases). V was shortened by 6 bases and J by 2 bases, with 14 bases between the two germline ends. Germline loops: CDR1 LNHDA, CDR2 SQIVND (reference sequence). The CDR3 extends over 14 amino acids. CDR3 in DNA: TGTGCCAGTAGGGACAGTGGGGGCCCCTACGAGCAGTACTTC. It codes for CASRDSGGPYEQYF.

This chain connects TRBV30 to TRBJ2-5; TRBD1 aligns across 8 bases. The CDR3 spans 14 residues. Germline V gene lookup returns CDR1 GTSNPN and CDR2 SVGIG (reference sequence). V trimming: 2 bases; J trimming: 5 bases; junction bases outside the gene matches: 7. CDR3 DNA: TGTGCCTGGAGTCCCAGGACAGGGACGGAGACCCAGTACTTC. It specifies CAWSPRTGTETQYF.

V gene TRBV25-1 combines with J gene TRBJ1-4, with D perhaps matching TRBD1 (6 bases). The CDR3 is made up of 17 amino acids. The ends were cut back, 2 bases at V and 8 bases at J, with 21 bases in the middle. Germline CDR1 MGHDK, CDR2 SYGVNS. CDR3 protein: CASSEIGGAPESEKLFF. In DNA form, the CDR3 reads TGTGCCAGCAGTGAAATTGGGGGGGCGCCTGAAAGCGAAAAACTGTTTTTT.

V gene TRBV2 combines with J gene TRBJ1-3; D gene uncertain. Deletions cut 5 bases from V and 5 bases from J, with 16 bases between. The CDR3 loop spans 15 amino acids. CDR1 and CDR2 from the germline V gene are SNHLY and FYNNEI. For the CDR3, the DNA is TGTGCCAGCAGTTCAGTCAGAACCGGTAGAAACACCATATATTTT. This sequence encodes CASSSVRTGRNTIYF. Using reference TRBV2 and TRBJ1-3 for the parts outside the CDR3, the full variable domain is EPEVTQTPSHQVTQMGQEVILRCVPISNHLYFYWYRQILGQKVEFLVSFYNNEISEKSEIFDDQFSVERPDGSNFTLKIRSTKLEDSAMYFCASSSVRTGRNTIYFGEGSWLTVV.

CDR3 in amino acids: CASSYGGGNTEAFF. CDR3 nucleotides: TGTGCCAGCAGTTATGGGGGGGGGAACACTGAAGCTTTCTTT. V gene TRBV6-6 combines with J gene TRBJ1-1, with a weak D call TRBD1 (5 bases). The V gene lost 3 bases and the J gene lost 1 base, with 9 bases spanning the gap. The CDR3 contains 14 residues. Per germline, CDR1 MNHNY and CDR2 SVGAGI (reference sequence).

The J gene is TRBJ2-7, the V gene TRBV4-2; D may be TRBD2 (6 bases). CDR1 LGHNA and CDR2 YNFKEQ come from the germline V gene. The CDR3 sequence is 15 residues long. Deletions cut 4 bases from V and 2 bases from J, with 15 bases between. This CDR3 reads CASSPSGSRAYEQYF. For the CDR3, the DNA is TGTGCCAGCAGCCCCAGCGGGTCTCGGGCCTACGAGCAGTACTTC.

The CDR3 sequence: CASIPGTSGRETQYF. DNA for the CDR3: TGTGCCAGCATCCCGGGGACTAGCGGGAGGGAGACCCAGTACTTC. V and J are TRBV11-2 and TRBJ2-5, with 15 bases lining up with TRBD2. V was pared by 7 bases and J by 5 bases, with 5 bases of the junction left unmatched. Germline-derived CDR1 and CDR2 are SGHAT and FQNNGV. The CDR3 is made up of 15 amino acids.

This clone was observed at least ten times. The chain joins TRBV10-3 to TRBJ2-7; D possibly corresponds to TRBD1 (6 bases). Trimming stripped 8 bases from V and 2 bases from J, with 7 bases between. This CDR3 has 11 residues. The germline V gene has CDR1 ENHRY and CDR2 SYGVKD. CDR3 sequence reads: CAIGQTYEQYF. DNA of the CDR3: TGTGCCATCGGACAGACCTACGAGCAGTACTTC.

The J gene is TRBJ1-5, the V gene TRBV15; D call uncertain. This CDR3 has 15 amino acids. Trimming took 0 bases from V and 1 from J, leaving 7 bases between them. The germline CDR1 and CDR2 sequences are LNHNV and YYDKDF (reference sequence). CDR3 region: CATSRDSGSNQPQHF. The CDR3 DNA follows: TGTGCCACCAGCAGAGATTCCGGGAGCAATCAGCCCCAGCATTTT. The entire variable domain, with the rest obtained from reference TRBV15 and TRBJ1-5, is as follows: DAMVIQNPRYQVTQFGKPVTLSCSQTLNHNVMYWYQQKSSQAPKLLFHYYDKDFNNEADTPDNFQSRRPNTSFCFLDIRSPGLGDTAMYLCATSRDSGSNQPQHFGDGTRLSIL.

This clone turned up a few times. The rearrangement links TRBV13 to TRBJ1-1; 9 bases agree with TRBD1. The CDR3 is 13 amino acids. Germline assignment: CDR1 PRHDT and CDR2 FYEKMQ (reference sequence). V lost 5 bases and J lost 12; bases outside the gene matches: 10. CDR3 bases: TGTGCCAGCAGCCCCAGAGAAGGGACAGGGACTTTCTTT. Its translation: CASSPREGTGTFF.